Listed below are T cell receptor beta chains from one sample, sequenced in a study of blood T cells in healthy people across ages. TCRdb itself ran the 5' RACE reads through MiXCR, one entry per CDR3 protein. This sample has about a million distinct CDR3 sequences, with about 48% found just once. Sequencing was performed on blood. The receptors were gathered from a man aged 30 to 45 in good health. CDR3s include the opening cysteine and the closing phenylalanine or tryptophan. The D gene is left open where the match is weak. Not all rows give a size; the values are once, few, many and, for expanded clones, a class.

>20|TRBD2|TRBJ2-3|TRBV18|once
TGTGCCAGCTCACCACCGTCCAGGGATGTAGCGGGGGGGAGCCCAGATACGCAGTATTTT
CASSPPSRDVAGGSPDTQYF
>16|-|TRBJ2-2|TRBV12-3/TRBV12-4|-
TGTGCCAGCAGCGAACCATCCGGTCGGGATATCGGGGAGCTGTTTTTT
CASSEPSGRDIGELFF
>17|-|TRBJ1-1|TRBV18|-
TGTGCCAGCTCACTTCTTCGGACAGACAACATGAACACTGAAGCTTTCTTT
CASSLLRTDNMNTEAFF
>13|-|TRBJ2-5|TRBV5-1|few
TGCGCCAGCAGCTACCGAGCCTCCGAGACCCAGTACTTC
CASSYRASETQYF
>14|-|TRBJ1-5|TRBV6-6|-
TGTGCCAGCAGTTACAAACAGGGAAGTCAGCCCCAGCATTTT
CASSYKQGSQPQHF
>15|-|TRBJ1-2|TRBV6-5|few
TGTGCCAGCAGTTCCCTTGAGGGCAGTAGCTATGGCTACACCTTC
CASSSLEGSSYGYTF
>16|TRBD2|TRBJ2-1|TRBV7-9|-
TGTGCCAGCAGCTTAGCACGCAACGGGGGGTACAATGAGCAGTTCTTC
CASSLARNGGYNEQFF
>16|-|TRBJ2-1|TRBV20-1|few
TGCAGTGCCTGGGGACAGTCCGGAGGGAGTTACAATGAGCAGTTCTTC
CSAWGQSGGSYNEQFF
>16|TRBD1|TRBJ2-5|TRBV4-1|few
TGCGCCAGCAGCCATCTGGACAGGGGTTACCAAGAGACCCAGTACTTC
CASSHLDRGYQETQYF
>14|-|TRBJ2-7|TRBV10-3|-
TGTGCCACGAGCGCGGGACTCGACCTCTACGAGCAGTACTTC
CATSAGLDLYEQYF
>13|TRBD1|TRBJ1-2|TRBV20-1|-
TGCAGTGCGCAAACAGGGGTATCTAGTGGCTACACCTTC
CSAQTGVSSGYTF
>14|-|TRBJ1-5|TRBV20-1|-
TGCAGTGCTTACGGGGGCCCGGGGGAACAGCCCCAGCATTTT
CSAYGGPGEQPQHF
>18|TRBD2|TRBJ2-5|TRBV7-9|few
TGTGCCAGCAGCCCCTCAACAACGGGACTAGCGAGAGAAGAGACCCAGTACTTC
CASSPSTTGLAREETQYF
>16|TRBD1|TRBJ2-7|TRBV20-1|-
TGCAGTGCTAGAGCCAAACCGGGACAGGGGGCTTACGAGCAGTACTTC
CSARAKPGQGAYEQYF
>14|-|TRBJ2-7|TRBV6-1|-
TGTGCCAGCTTAAGAGGACTTTCAACCTACGAGCAGTACTTC
CASLRGLSTYEQYF
>12|-|TRBJ2-1|TRBV7-9|-
TGTGCCAGCGGCCAAAAGGGCAATGAGCAGTTCTTC
CASGQKGNEQFF
>14|-|TRBJ2-5|TRBV18|few
TGTGCCAGCTCACCCGGCCTGGGACAAGAGACCCAGTACTTC
CASSPGLGQETQYF
>15|TRBD1|TRBJ1-5|TRBV2|-
TGTGCCAGCAGCTTACAGGGGTATAGCAATCAGCCCCAGCATTTT
CASSLQGYSNQPQHF
>15|-|TRBJ1-4|TRBV29-1|once
TGCAGCGTTGAGGGAGGGACTGCAACTAATGAAAAACTGTTTTTT
CSVEGGTATNEKLFF
>19|-|TRBJ2-7|TRBV28|-
TGTGCCAGCAGGAGCCTAGCTGACAGGCTATACTACGAAGGGTACGAGCAGTACTTC
CASRSLADRLYYEGYEQYF
>16|-|TRBJ2-5|TRBV7-2|once
TGTGCCAGCAGCTTAGGGATCGGGAATCCTCGGGAGACCCAGTACTTC
CASSLGIGNPRETQYF
>13|-|TRBJ2-7|TRBV7-2|-
TGTGCCAGCACCCCGGGACTCACCTACGAGCAGTACTTC
CASTPGLTYEQYF
>16|TRBD2|TRBJ2-3|TRBV24-1|-
TGTGCCACCAGTGAAGGGGCGGGAGGCGGCACAGATACGCAGTATTTT
CATSEGAGGGTDTQYF
>15|TRBD1|TRBJ1-4|TRBV20-1|-
TGCAGTGCTAGGCGGACAGGGCAAAGAAGAGAAAAACTGTTTTTT
CSARRTGQRREKLFF
>14|-|TRBJ2-7|TRBV5-1|-
TGCGCCAGCAGCTTGCAGTATGGGGTCTCCGAGCAGTACTTC
CASSLQYGVSEQYF
>14|TRBD2|TRBJ2-5|TRBV12-3/TRBV12-4|-
TGTGCCAGCAGGGCTAGCGGAGCACAAGAGACCCAGTACTTC
CASRASGAQETQYF
>15|-|TRBJ2-3|TRBV29-1|few
TGCAGCGTTGTGGGGGGCCCCTTTAGCACAGATACGCAGTATTTT
CSVVGGPFSTDTQYF
>16|TRBD1|TRBJ1-2|TRBV28|-
TGTGCCAGCAGTTCGGGTCTTGTTGGGCAGGGGGCTGGCTACACCTTC
CASSSGLVGQGAGYTF
>15|TRBD1|TRBJ2-3|TRBV20-1|few
TGCAGTGCTAGGCTTGGCAGGGGGCTTACAGATACGCAGTATTTT
CSARLGRGLTDTQYF
>15|TRBD2|TRBJ2-1|TRBV6-2/TRBV6-3|many
TGTGCCAGCAGCAGACTAGCGGGGGGGTTCGATGAGCAGTTCTTC
CASSRLAGGFDEQFF
>13|TRBD2|TRBJ2-7|TRBV20-1|few
TGCAGTGCTCCCGGGACTAGAATCGTCGAGCAGTACTTC
CSAPGTRIVEQYF
>15|-|TRBJ1-6|TRBV4-3|-
TGCGCCAGCAGCCAAACCGGCAGGGGAATTTCACCCCTCCACTTT
CASSQTGRGISPLHF
>15|TRBD1|TRBJ1-5|TRBV20-1|many
TGCAGTGCTAGACCGGGACAGGGCAGCAATCAGCCCCAGCATTTT
CSARPGQGSNQPQHF
>15|TRBD2|TRBJ2-1|TRBV6-6|medium-sized
TGTGCCAGCAGTAAACGGGGGACTACAACCGATGAGCAGTTCTTC
CASSKRGTTTDEQFF
>15|TRBD2|TRBJ2-3|TRBV6-1|-
TGTGCCAGCAGTGACCTAGCGGGGGGCGCGGATACGCAGTATTTT
CASSDLAGGADTQYF
>15|-|TRBJ1-4|TRBV28|-
TGTGCCAGCAGTCTTCCTGAGGGCAGAGCTGAAAAACTGTTTTTT
CASSLPEGRAEKLFF
>15|-|TRBJ2-7|TRBV5-1|few
TGCGCCAGCAGCCCGATGGAACAGGGGGGGCACGAGCAGTACTTC
CASSPMEQGGHEQYF
>13|TRBD2|TRBJ2-5|TRBV29-1|-
TGCAGCGTGCGGACTAGCGGAGAAGAGACCCAGTACTTC
CSVRTSGEETQYF
>16|-|TRBJ2-7|TRBV7-2|-
TGTGCCAGCAGCTTAGTTATGGGGTCCATGCAAGAGACCCGGTACTTC
CASSLVMGSMQETRYF
>13|-|TRBJ2-7|TRBV15|-
TGTGCCACCAGCAGAGACGCGGGGTACGAGCAGTACTTC
CATSRDAGYEQYF
>15|TRBD1|TRBJ2-3|TRBV20-1|-
TGCAGTGCTAGCATTAGGACAGGGGCAACAGATACGCAGTATTTT
CSASIRTGATDTQYF
>12|TRBD1|TRBJ1-1|TRBV6-5|few
TGTGCCAGCAGCCACAGGGGGACTGAAGCTTTCTTT
CASSHRGTEAFF
>13|-|TRBJ2-1|TRBV30|-
TGTGCCTGGAATCCGACGCCTAGCGTTGAGCAGTTCTTC
CAWNPTPSVEQFF
>16|TRBD1|TRBJ2-1|TRBV7-2|few
TGTGCCAGCAGCTTCCCGGGACAGGGATCCTACAATGAGCAGTTCTTC
CASSFPGQGSYNEQFF
>15|-|TRBJ2-7|TRBV20-1|-
TGCAGTGCTACTCCAGAGGGGGACGTCTCCTACGGGCAGTACTTC
CSATPEGDVSYGQYF
>14|-|TRBJ2-3|TRBV7-9|-
TGTGCCAGCAGCCAACCTAGCAAGACAGATACGCAGTATTTT
CASSQPSKTDTQYF
>14|-|TRBJ2-2|TRBV5-1|few
TGCGCCAGCCAGGGACCGCTACTCTCCGGGGAGCTGTTTTTT
CASQGPLLSGELFF
>15|-|TRBJ2-7|TRBV5-1|once
TGCGCCAGCAGCTTGGCGTCGGGCAGGAAATACGAGCAGTACTTC
CASSLASGRKYEQYF
>12|-|TRBJ2-1|TRBV4-3|few
TGCGCCAGCAGCCACCGGAGGGATGAGCAGTTCTTC
CASSHRRDEQFF
>16|TRBD2|TRBJ2-3|TRBV7-2|few
TGTGCCAGCAGCGAGATGGCTAGCGGGTCGGTGGATACGCAGTATTTT
CASSEMASGSVDTQYF
>16|-|TRBJ2-7|TRBV27|-
TGTGCCAGCAGTTCCCTTCGACAGGGACTCCCCTACGAGCAGTACTTC
CASSSLRQGLPYEQYF